The subject of this entry is one T cell receptor (beta chain). Its antigen is unidentified. This record comes from a study of high-grade serous ovarian cancer treatment subgroups. Turning to the study itself: On average, 14,192 reads and 7,494 unique TCR beta rearrangements were obtained per sample. Study conclusions and caveats: Only CDR3 was analyzed; CDR1 and CDR2 were not. Clonal relatedness tracked neoantigen level, and by trend copy number and mutation load. Different patients shared almost no repertoire; same-patient tumors shared roughly 0.11 to 0.85.

There are 15 residues in the CDR3. The germline gives CDR1 SGHTA, CDR2 FQGNSA. Deletions cut 5 bases from V and 3 bases from J, with 16 bases between. Here immunoSEQ multiplex PCR was the method, and the copy in TCRdb shows in-frame clones only, minus some. The sample records almost 4,500 clones, approximately 69% being singletons. Tumor tissue was taken before any definitive surgery or chemotherapy was given. This receptor was identified in a human donor with high-grade serous ovarian cancer. Sequencing used tumor tissue. This chain joins TRBV7-2 and TRBJ1-1; maybe TRBD1 (5 bases). The CDR3 nucleotides read TGTGCCAGCAGCCGAACGGGGGTGGGCTACACTGAAGCTTTCTTT. Amino acids: CASSRTGVGYTEAFF.